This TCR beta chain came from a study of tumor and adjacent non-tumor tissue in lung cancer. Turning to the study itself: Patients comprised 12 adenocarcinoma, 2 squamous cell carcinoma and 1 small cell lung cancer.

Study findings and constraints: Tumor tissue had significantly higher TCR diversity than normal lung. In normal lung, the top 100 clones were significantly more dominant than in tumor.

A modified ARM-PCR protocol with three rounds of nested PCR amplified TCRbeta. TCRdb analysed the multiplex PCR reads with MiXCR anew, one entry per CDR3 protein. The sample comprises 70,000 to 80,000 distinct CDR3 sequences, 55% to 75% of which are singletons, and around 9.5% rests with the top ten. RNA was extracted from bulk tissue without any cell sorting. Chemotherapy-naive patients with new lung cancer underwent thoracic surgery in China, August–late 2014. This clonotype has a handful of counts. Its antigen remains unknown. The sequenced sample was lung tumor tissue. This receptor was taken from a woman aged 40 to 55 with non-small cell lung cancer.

CDR3 amino acids: CASSLGTGSTLSNTGELFF. Here the CDR3 DNA reads TGTGCCAGCAGCTTGGGGACAGGGTCAACACTATCGAACACCGGGGAGCTGTTTTTT. This chain uses TRBV7-9 with TRBJ2-2; 9 nucleotides line up with TRBD1. This CDR3 spans 19 amino acids. The V and J ends lost 3 bases and 0 bases, in that order; junction bases with no gene match: 11. Germline assignment: CDR1 SEHNR and CDR2 FQNEAQ (reference sequence).